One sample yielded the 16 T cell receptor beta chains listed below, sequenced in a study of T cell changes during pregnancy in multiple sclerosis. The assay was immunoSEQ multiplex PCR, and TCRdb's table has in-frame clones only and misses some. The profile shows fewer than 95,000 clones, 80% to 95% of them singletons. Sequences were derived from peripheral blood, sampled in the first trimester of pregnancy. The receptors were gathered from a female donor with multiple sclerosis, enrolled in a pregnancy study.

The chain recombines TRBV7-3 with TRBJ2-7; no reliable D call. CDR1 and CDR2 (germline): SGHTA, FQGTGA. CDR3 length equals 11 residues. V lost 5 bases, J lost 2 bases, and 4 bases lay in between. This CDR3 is CASSPTYEQYF. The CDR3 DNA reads TGTGCCAGCAGCCCAACCTACGAGCAGTACTTC.

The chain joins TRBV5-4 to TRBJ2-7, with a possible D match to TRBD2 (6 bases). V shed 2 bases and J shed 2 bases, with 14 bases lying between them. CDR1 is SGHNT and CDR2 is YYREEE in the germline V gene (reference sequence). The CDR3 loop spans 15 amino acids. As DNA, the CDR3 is TGTGCCAGCAGCTTTGGAGGGATCGGCACCTACGAGCAGTACTTC. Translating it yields CASSFGGIGTYEQYF.

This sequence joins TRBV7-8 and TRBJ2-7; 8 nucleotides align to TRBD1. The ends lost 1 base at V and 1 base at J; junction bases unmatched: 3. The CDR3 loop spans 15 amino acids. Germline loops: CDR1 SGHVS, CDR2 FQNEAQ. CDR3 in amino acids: CASSLDRQGSYEQYF. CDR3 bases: TGTGCCAGCAGCTTAGACCGACAGGGGTCCTACGAGCAGTACTTC. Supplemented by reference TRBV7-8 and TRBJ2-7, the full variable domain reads GAGVSQSPRYKVAKRGQDVALRCDPISGHVSLFWYQQALGQGPEFLTYFQNEAQLDKSGLPSDRFFAERPEGSVSTLKIQRTQQEDSAVYLCASSLDRQGSYEQYFGPGTRLTVT.

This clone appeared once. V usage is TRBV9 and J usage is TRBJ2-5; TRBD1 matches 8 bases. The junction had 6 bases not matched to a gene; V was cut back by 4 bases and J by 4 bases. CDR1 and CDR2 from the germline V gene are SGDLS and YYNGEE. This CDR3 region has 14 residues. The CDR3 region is CASSPGQVGETQYF. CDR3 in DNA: TGTGCCAGCAGCCCGGGACAGGTGGGAGAGACCCAGTACTTC.

CDR3 in amino acids: CASSQAPGGTDTQYF. The CDR3 DNA follows: TGTGCCAGCAGCCAAGCCCCCGGGGGCACAGATACGCAGTATTTT. V is TRBV14 and J is TRBJ2-3; D might be TRBD2 (5 bases). The CDR3 has 15 amino acids. Germline V CDR1 and CDR2: SGHDN, FVKESK. Trimming removed 1 base from V and 1 base from J, with 9 bases in between.

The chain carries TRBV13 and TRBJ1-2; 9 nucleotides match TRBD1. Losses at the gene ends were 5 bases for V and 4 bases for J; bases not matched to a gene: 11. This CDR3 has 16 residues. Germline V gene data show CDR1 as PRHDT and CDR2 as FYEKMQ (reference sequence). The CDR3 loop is CASSPRGTGRVYGYTF. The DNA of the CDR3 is TGTGCCAGCAGCCCCCGAGGGACAGGGAGGGTCTATGGCTACACCTTC.

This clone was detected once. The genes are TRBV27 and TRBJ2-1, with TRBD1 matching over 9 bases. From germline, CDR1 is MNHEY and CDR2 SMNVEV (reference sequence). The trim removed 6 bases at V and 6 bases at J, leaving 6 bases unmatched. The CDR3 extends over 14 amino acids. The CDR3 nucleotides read TGTGCCAGCAGCATTGGGACAGGGCTCAATGAGCAGTTCTTC. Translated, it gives CASSIGTGLNEQFF.

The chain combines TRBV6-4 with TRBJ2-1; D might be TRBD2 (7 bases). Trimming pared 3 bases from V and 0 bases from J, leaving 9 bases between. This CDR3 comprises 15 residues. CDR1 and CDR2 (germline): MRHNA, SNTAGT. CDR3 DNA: TGTGCCAGCAGTGAAGGGGGGGGCTCCTACAATGAGCAGTTCTTC. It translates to CASSEGGGSYNEQFF.

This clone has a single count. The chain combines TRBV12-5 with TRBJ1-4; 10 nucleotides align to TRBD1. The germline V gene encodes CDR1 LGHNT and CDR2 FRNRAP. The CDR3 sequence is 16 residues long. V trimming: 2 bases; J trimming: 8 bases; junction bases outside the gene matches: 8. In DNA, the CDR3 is TGTGCTAGTGGTTTGTCGCCGGGACAGGGGACAGAAAAACTGTTTTTT. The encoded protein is CASGLSPGQGTEKLFF.

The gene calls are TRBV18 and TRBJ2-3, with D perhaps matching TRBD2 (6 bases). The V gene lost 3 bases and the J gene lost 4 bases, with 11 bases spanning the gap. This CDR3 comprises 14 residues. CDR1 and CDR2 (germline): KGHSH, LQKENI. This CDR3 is CASSPPGEPDTQYF. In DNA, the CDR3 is TGTGCCAGCTCACCCCCGGGGGAGCCAGATACGCAGTATTTT.

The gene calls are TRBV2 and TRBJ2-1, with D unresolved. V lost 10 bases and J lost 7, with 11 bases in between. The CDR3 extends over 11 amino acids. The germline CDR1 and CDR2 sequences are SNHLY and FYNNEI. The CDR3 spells CAILAVNEQFF. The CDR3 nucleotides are TGTGCCATTTTGGCGGTGAATGAGCAGTTCTTC.

CDR3 loop: CASTLWGGSTDTQYF. In DNA, the CDR3 is TGTGCCAGCACGCTATGGGGAGGGAGCACAGATACGCAGTATTTT. The chain has TRBV11-2 and TRBJ2-3; 7 bases match TRBD2. With 7 bases clipped from V and 0 bases from J, the junction kept 7 bases outside the gene matches. The CDR3 covers 15 residues. CDR1 is SGHAT, CDR2 FQNNGV, per germline.

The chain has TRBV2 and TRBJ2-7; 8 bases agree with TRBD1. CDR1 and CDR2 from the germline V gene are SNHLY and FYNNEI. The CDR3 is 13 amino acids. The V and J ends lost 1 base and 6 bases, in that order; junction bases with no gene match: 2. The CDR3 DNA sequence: TGTGCCAGCAGTGAAGGGACAGGGCCCGAGCAGTACTTC. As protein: CASSEGTGPEQYF.

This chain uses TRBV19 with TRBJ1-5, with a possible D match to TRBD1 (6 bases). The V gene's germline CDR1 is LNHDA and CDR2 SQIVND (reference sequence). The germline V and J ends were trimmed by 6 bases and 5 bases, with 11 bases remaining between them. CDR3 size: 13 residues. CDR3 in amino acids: CASRTGLYQPQHF. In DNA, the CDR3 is TGTGCCAGTAGGACAGGTCTGTATCAGCCCCAGCATTTT.

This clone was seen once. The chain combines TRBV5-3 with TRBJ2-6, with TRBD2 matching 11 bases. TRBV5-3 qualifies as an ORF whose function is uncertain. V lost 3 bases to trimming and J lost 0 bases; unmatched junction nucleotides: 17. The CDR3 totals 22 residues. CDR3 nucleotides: TGTGCCAGAAGCTCCCCCAACCTCGAGACTAGCGGGGCCACCTCTGGGGCCAACGTCCTGACTTTC. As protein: CARSSPNLETSGATSGANVLTF.

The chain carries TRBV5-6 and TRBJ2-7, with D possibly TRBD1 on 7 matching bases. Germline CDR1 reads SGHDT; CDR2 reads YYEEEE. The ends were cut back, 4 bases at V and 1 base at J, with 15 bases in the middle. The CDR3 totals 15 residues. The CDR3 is CASSPRGVKSYEQYF. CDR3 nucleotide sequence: TGTGCCAGCAGCCCCAGGGGGGTCAAGTCCTACGAGCAGTACTTC.